The clone carrying this T cell receptor beta chain occurred a few times. Its target is not known. This entry comes from a study of CD8+ T cells in alopecia areata. The overall study: Tofacitinib administration to treated patients was oral, at 5 to 10 mg twice daily. The duration of tofacitinib was 6 to 18 months, with 6 months off drug afterward. Study findings and constraints: Against the mouse data, patients shared TCRs less clearly, possibly for HLA reasons.

The researchers isolated CD4+ and CD8+ T cells from PBMCs by sorting. Sequencing relied on a cDNA template that was reverse transcribed from extracted RNA. Clones were sequenced by immunoSEQ multiplex PCR, and TCRdb holds only the in-frame ones, with some missing. Of more than 95,000 clones listed, about 40% were seen once; the top ten hold about 1.5%. The specimen was CD4+ T cells sorted from blood. This receptor was identified in a human donor with alopecia areata.

CDR3 protein: CASSFAGRGNLANTGELFF. The CDR3 DNA reads as TGTGCCAGCAGTTTCGCGGGGCGGGGTAACCTCGCGAACACCGGGGAGCTGTTTTTT. The chain is built from TRBV28 and TRBJ2-2, with D possibly TRBD2 on 6 matching bases. In germline, CDR1 is MDHEN, CDR2 SYDVKM. V lost 3 bases, J lost 0 bases, and 20 bases lay in between. The CDR3 contains 19 residues.